This T cell receptor beta chain was captured in a study of T cells after yellow fever vaccination. Study overall: Fractions with few cells were prepared using SMART-Seq v4 Ultra Low Input. The study, taken as a whole, reports: Most clones from primary vaccination were detected again post-booster (around 95% CD4, approximately 90% CD8). It was a small share of clonotypes that appeared in both CD4 and CD8 compartments.

Generation of TCR cDNA used 5'RACE template switching (which added a universal primer site and UMIs). TCRdb re-called the 5' RACE reads with MiXCR, one entry per CDR3 protein. The sample records hundreds of thousands of distinct CDR3 sequences, 8.5% to 10% being singletons. This clonotype was observed a handful of times. Its antigen is unknown. Germline assignment: CDR1 KGHSH and CDR2 LQKENI. The CDR3 is made up of 16 amino acids. Trimming removed 4 bases from V and 5 bases from J; junction bases left unmatched: 11. Sequencing used CD4+ T cells sorted from PBMCs, obtained 5 days after the yellow fever booster vaccination. The TCR comes from a man in his late teens or twenties who received the YFV17D yellow fever vaccine. The chain employs TRBV18 and TRBJ2-3; TRBD1 agrees at 8 bases. CDR3 nucleotide sequence: TGTGCCAGCTCACTCGGGAGACAGGGGTTTGGAGATACGCAGTATTTT. This codes for CASSLGRQGFGDTQYF. The full variable domain, with the rest looked up from reference TRBV18 and TRBJ2-3, is NAGVMQNPRHLVRRRGQEARLRCSPMKGHSHVYWYRQLPEEGLKFMVYLQKENIIDESGMPKERFSAEFPKEGPSILRIQQVVRGDSAAYFCASSLGRQGFGDTQYFGPGTRLTVL.